The text below deals with one T cell receptor beta chain. A single record per CDR3 protein comes from TCRdb applying MiXCR to the RT-PCR reads. This table holds just over 300,000 distinct CDR3 sequences, over 20% found once. The data were obtained in a study of response to subunit inactivated influenza vaccine. The clonotype comes from a man between 50 and 75 years old who received an inactivated influenza vaccine. The sequences come from PBMCs from blood, collected about 20 months after vaccination.

In DNA, the CDR3 is TGCAGTGCTAGGGAGGACAGGGCCACCTACAATGAGCAGTTCTTC. This codes for CSAREDRATYNEQFF. The chain links TRBV20-1 to TRBJ2-1; 8 bases match TRBD1. Per the germline V gene, CDR1 is DFQATT and CDR2 is SNEGSKA (reference sequence). The CDR3 has 15 amino acids. V trimming: 3 bases; J trimming: 2 bases; junction bases outside the gene matches: 6.